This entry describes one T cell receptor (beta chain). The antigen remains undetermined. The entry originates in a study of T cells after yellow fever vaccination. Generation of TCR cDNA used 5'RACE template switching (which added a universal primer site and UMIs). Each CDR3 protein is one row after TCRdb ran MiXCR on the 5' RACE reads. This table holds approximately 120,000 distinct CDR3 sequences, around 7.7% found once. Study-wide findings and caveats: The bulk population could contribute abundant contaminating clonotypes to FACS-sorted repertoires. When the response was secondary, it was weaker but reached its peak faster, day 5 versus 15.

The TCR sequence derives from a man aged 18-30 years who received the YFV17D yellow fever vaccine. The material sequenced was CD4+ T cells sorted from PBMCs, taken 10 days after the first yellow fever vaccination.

CDR3 amino acids: CASSPLGWVGPDTQYF. Here the CDR3 DNA reads TGTGCCAGCAGCCCACTTGGTTGGGTCGGACCAGATACGCAGTATTTT. The chain joins TRBV7-2 to TRBJ2-3; no clear D gene. The CDR3 is 16 amino acids. Trimming shortened V by 5 bases and J by 4 bases, and 19 bases separated the two germline ends. Germline V gives CDR1 SGHTA, CDR2 FQGNSA.